A single sample gave rise to the 23 T cell receptor beta chains below, sequenced in a study of blood T cell repertoires in COVID-19. Repertoires were generated with immunoSEQ multiplex PCR, while TCRdb's copy carries only in-frame clones and drops some. The sample lists tens of thousands of clones, 75% to 95% seen once, with 5.5% in the top ten. Material: peripheral blood. The receptors originated from a woman over 75 with acute or convalescent COVID-19.

This chain links TRBV7-2 with TRBJ2-5, with 9 bases matching TRBD2. The junction had 11 bases not matched to a gene; V was cut back by 1 base and J by 8 bases. Germline-derived CDR1 and CDR2 are SGHTA and FQGNSA. The CDR3 runs to 16 residues. The CDR3 region is CASSLVAPSGGKTQYF. DNA of the CDR3: TGTGCCAGCAGCTTAGTGGCCCCAAGCGGGGGGAAAACCCAGTACTTC.

The chain employs TRBV7-9 and TRBJ1-2; 7 bases match TRBD1. There are 16 residues in the CDR3. The J segment lost 5 bases and the V segment lost 3 bases, leaving 12 bases of the junction unmatched. The germline V gene has CDR1 SEHNR and CDR2 FQNEAQ (reference sequence). CDR3 sequence: CASSLGGQATAYGYTF. CDR3 nucleotides: TGTGCCAGCAGCTTGGGAGGACAGGCGACAGCTTATGGCTACACCTTC.

This sequence joins TRBV29-1 and TRBJ1-1; 10 nucleotides line up with TRBD1. The germline CDR1 and CDR2 sequences are SQVTM and ANQGSEA. V dropped 5 bases and J dropped 4; count of bases not matched to a gene: 7. The CDR3 covers 14 residues. This chain's CDR3 is CSVTGRTGGTEAFF. The CDR3 nucleotides are TGCAGCGTTACAGGTCGGACAGGGGGCACTGAAGCTTTCTTT. The full variable domain, completed using reference TRBV29-1 and TRBJ1-1, is SAVISQKPSRDICQRGTSLTIQCQVDSQVTMMFWYRQQPGQSLTLIATANQGSEATYESGFVIDKFPISRPNLTFSTLTVSNMSPEDSSIYLCSVTGRTGGTEAFFGQGTRLTVV.

The CDR3 loop reads CASSFGTFSYEQYF. The CDR3, as DNA: TGTGCCAGCAGTTTCGGGACATTCTCCTACGAGCAGTACTTC. The chain carries TRBV6-1 and TRBJ2-7, with D tentatively TRBD1 (6 bases). CDR3 size: 14 residues. V was shortened by 5 bases and J by 0 bases, with 11 bases between the two germline ends. Germline V gene sequence: CDR1 MNHNS, CDR2 SASEGT.

The chain employs TRBV7-9 and TRBJ1-5, with D unclear. Germline CDR1 reads SEHNR; CDR2 reads FQNEAQ (reference sequence). The ends were cut back, 2 bases at V and 0 bases at J, with 5 bases in the middle. This CDR3 has 14 amino acids. This CDR3 is CASSLSDSNQPQHF. The CDR3 DNA reads as TGTGCCAGCAGCTTATCAGATAGCAATCAGCCCCAGCATTTT.

J is TRBJ2-7 and V is TRBV4-2; D might be TRBD1 (5 bases). The CDR3 is 17 residues long. CDR1 LGHNA and CDR2 YNFKEQ come from the germline V gene. Trimming cost V 0 bases and J 2 bases, with 17 bases left between them. CDR3 bases: TGTGCCAGCAGCCAAGATTTTCGGCCGACAGAAGCCTACGAGCAGTACTTC. Its protein product is CASSQDFRPTEAYEQYF.

The V call is TRBV27, the J call TRBJ1-1; a weak D match, TRBD1 (5 bases). V was clipped by 2 bases and J by 3 bases, with 13 bases between them. Germline values: CDR1 MNHEY, CDR2 SMNVEV (reference sequence). The CDR3 has 15 residues. In DNA form, the CDR3 reads TGTGCCAGCAGTTTAGGTCAGGGATGGGACACTGAAGCTTTCTTT. Translated: CASSLGQGWDTEAFF.

The chain combines TRBV5-1 with TRBJ2-5; no clear D gene. CDR3 length: 14 amino acids. With 0 bases removed from V and 1 base from J, the gap between germline ends came to 7 bases. Germline loops: CDR1 SGHRS, CDR2 YFSETQ. The CDR3 here is CASSLGSSQETQYF. The CDR3 DNA is TGCGCCAGCAGCTTGGGGAGCAGCCAAGAGACCCAGTACTTC.

The CDR3 DNA reads TGCGCCAGCAGCCCAGACAGGGGTGACGAAAAACTGTTTTTT. This codes for CASSPDRGDEKLFF. The chain links TRBV5-1 to TRBJ1-4, with TRBD1 matching over 8 bases. The CDR3 loop spans 14 amino acids. CDR1 SGHRS and CDR2 YFSETQ come from the germline V gene. Losses at the gene ends were 4 bases for V and 8 bases for J; bases not matched to a gene: 7.

This rearrangement joins TRBV5-1 to TRBJ2-2; TRBD1 might be the D (6 bases). The CDR3 loop spans 13 amino acids. Trimming took off 5 bases at V and 5 bases at J, with 10 bases between the two ends. Germline CDR1 and CDR2: SGHRS and YFSETQ. For the CDR3, the DNA is TGCGCCAGCAGGGTCGGACAGACCGGGGAGCTGTTTTTT. The encoded protein is CASRVGQTGELFF.

This chain uses TRBV7-9 with TRBJ2-7; D is undetermined. The CDR3 sequence is 15 residues long. Per germline, CDR1 SEHNR and CDR2 FQNEAQ (reference sequence). Trimming removed 0 bases from V and 2 bases from J, with 11 bases in between. CDR3 residues: CASSLASFATYEQYF. The CDR3 bases are TGTGCCAGCAGCTTAGCGTCCTTTGCTACCTACGAGCAGTACTTC.

This clone was picked up a small number of times. The chain is built from TRBV5-6 and TRBJ2-7, with TRBD1 identical over 10 bases. The CDR3 extends over 16 amino acids. In germline, CDR1 is SGHDT, CDR2 YYEEEE. The V gene end was trimmed by 2 bases and the J gene end by 3 bases; junction bases not matched to a gene: 8. CDR3 sequence reads: CASSFGTGTGVYEQYF. CDR3 nucleotide sequence: TGTGCCAGCAGCTTCGGAACTGGGACAGGGGTCTACGAGCAGTACTTC.

Here the CDR3 DNA reads TGTGCCAGCAGCTTAGCCCGGAGCACAGATACGCAGTATTTT. Its protein is CASSLARSTDTQYF. The rearrangement joins TRBV7-2 to TRBJ2-3; D unresolved. The V gene lost 0 bases and the J gene lost 0 bases, with 4 bases spanning the gap. There are 14 residues in the CDR3. Germline lookup yields CDR1 SGHTA and CDR2 FQGNSA.

This sequence joins TRBV5-6 and TRBJ2-1; TRBD2 might be the D (6 bases). Per germline, CDR1 SGHDT and CDR2 YYEEEE. Trimming took off 2 bases at V and 8 bases at J, with 11 bases between the two ends. CDR3 length: 13 amino acids. The CDR3 DNA reads TGTGCCAGCAGCTTTGGGGGAGGCCATGAGCAGTTCTTC. It specifies CASSFGGGHEQFF.

The V call is TRBV11-1, the J call TRBJ2-3; D might be TRBD2 (5 bases). The CDR3 covers 15 residues. V lost 3 bases, J lost 4 bases, and 14 bases lay in between. Germline V CDR1 and CDR2: SGHAT, FQDESV (reference sequence). Here the CDR3 DNA reads TGTGCCAGCAGCTTCTTTGAGGGCCTGTCAGATACGCAGTATTTT. It encodes CASSFFEGLSDTQYF.

V gene TRBV5-1 combines with J gene TRBJ2-2, with 7 bases aligning to TRBD1. The CDR3 is made up of 16 amino acids. After removal of 6 bases from V and 4 bases from J, the junction contained 12 bases not matched to a gene. CDR1 SGHRS and CDR2 YFSETQ come from the germline V gene. The CDR3 DNA is TGCGCCAGCACCCGATCCAGGGGGATCGGCACCGGGGAGCTGTTTTTT. The encoded protein is CASTRSRGIGTGELFF.

The chain employs TRBV9 and TRBJ1-6; D is unclear. Trimming pared 4 bases from V and 0 bases from J, leaving 14 bases between. Germline CDR1 reads SGDLS; CDR2 reads YYNGEE. The CDR3 is 17 residues long. CDR3 protein: CASSLLPVLSYNSPLHF. In DNA, the CDR3 is TGTGCCAGCAGCCTCCTCCCCGTTCTCTCCTATAATTCACCCCTCCACTTT.

V usage is TRBV27 and J usage is TRBJ1-1, with 9 nucleotides matching TRBD1. Trimming at V came to 3 bases and at J to 11 bases, leaving 25 bases not matched to a gene. Germline V gives CDR1 MNHEY, CDR2 SMNVEV (reference sequence). The CDR3 is made up of 19 amino acids. As DNA, the CDR3 is TGTGCCAGCAGTTTTTCCAAAAAACAGGGGGCGTATGGCAATTGGTCCGCTTTCTTT. Amino acids: CASSFSKKQGAYGNWSAFF.

V and J are TRBV30 and TRBJ1-4; D possibly corresponds to TRBD1 (6 bases). The CDR3 is 14 residues long. Per the germline V gene, CDR1 is GTSNPN and CDR2 is SVGIG (reference sequence). V was clipped by 0 bases and J by 6 bases, with 11 bases between them. CDR3 sequence reads: CAWSVRPGDEKLFF. The CDR3 DNA follows: TGTGCCTGGAGTGTACGGCCAGGGGATGAAAAACTGTTTTTT.

This clone was found once. This chain joins TRBV5-6 and TRBJ1-1, with 8 bases lining up with TRBD1. The CDR3 is made up of 15 amino acids. V lost 0 bases to trimming and J lost 6 bases; unmatched junction nucleotides: 7. Per germline, CDR1 SGHDT and CDR2 YYEEEE. As DNA, the CDR3 is TGTGCCAGCAGCTTGGCAGGGGGCGGAGGGGCTGAAGCTTTCTTT. Translating gives CASSLAGGGGAEAFF.

The chain has TRBV20-1 and TRBJ1-5; 7 bases map to TRBD1. The germline CDR1 and CDR2 sequences are DFQATT and SNEGSKA (reference sequence). CDR3 length: 15 amino acids. The ends lost 3 bases at V and 2 bases at J; junction bases unmatched: 7. The CDR3 here is CSASKAGGGNQPQHF. CDR3 DNA sequence: TGCAGTGCTAGTAAGGCAGGGGGTGGCAATCAGCCCCAGCATTTT.

This sequence joins TRBV2 and TRBJ2-5; D perhaps matches TRBD1 (6 bases). V lost 5 bases to trimming and J lost 5 bases, with 18 bases between them. Germline lookup yields CDR1 SNHLY and CDR2 FYNNEI. This CDR3 comprises 15 residues. The CDR3 nucleotides are TGTGCCAGCAGTTTAAGGCTCCCAAGGGGGGAGACCCAGTACTTC. Protein product: CASSLRLPRGETQYF.

This chain joins TRBV6-5 and TRBJ2-1; 9 nucleotides match TRBD1. This CDR3 is 16 amino acids long. Trimming at V came to 4 bases and at J to 7 bases, leaving 11 bases not matched to a gene. Per the germline V gene, CDR1 is MNHEY and CDR2 is SVGAGI. The CDR3 here is CASSSTGGGGLNEQFF. The CDR3 nucleotides are TGTGCCAGCAGTTCCACAGGGGGCGGGGGTCTTAATGAGCAGTTCTTC.